These 32 T cell receptor beta chains share one sample of origin, sequenced in a study of blood T cell repertoires in COVID-19. Profiling relied on immunoSEQ multiplex PCR, and the TCRdb table lists in-frame clones only, not all of them. The sample yields a few hundred thousand clones, 89% seen once. The source material was peripheral blood. All receptors derive from a woman under 40 with COVID-19, enrolled during active disease.

This clone has only a few counts. The V call is TRBV11-2, the J call TRBJ1-1; D not resolved. Germline V CDR1 and CDR2: SGHAT, FQNNGV. CDR3 length equals 16 residues. V was clipped by 1 base and J by 1 base, with 13 bases between them. For the CDR3, the DNA is TGTGCCAGCAGCTTAGCAATCGCCTCAGGGAACACTGAAGCTTTCTTT. This sequence encodes CASSLAIASGNTEAFF. The full variable domain, rest sourced from reference TRBV11-2 and TRBJ1-1, is EAGVAQSPRYKIIEKRQSVAFWCNPISGHATLYWYQQILGQGPKLLIQFQNNGVVDDSQLPKDRFSAERLKGVDSTLKIQPAKLEDSAVYLCASSLAIASGNTEAFFGQGTRLTVV.

The chain uses TRBV19 and TRBJ2-5, with TRBD1 identical over 7 bases. CDR3 length: 13 residues. Germline V gene lookup returns CDR1 LNHDA and CDR2 SQIVND (reference sequence). V shed 5 bases and J 4 bases; nucleotides not matched to a gene: 4. In DNA, the CDR3 is TGTGCCAGTAGTCCCCCAGGGGGAGAGACCCAGTACTTC. Protein sequence: CASSPPGGETQYF.

The chain carries TRBV5-1 and TRBJ1-4; a possible D gene is TRBD1 (5 bases). Germline V gene sequence: CDR1 SGHRS, CDR2 YFSETQ. This CDR3 has 16 amino acids. The V and J ends lost 0 bases and 0 bases respectively, with 9 bases between them. The CDR3 protein is CASSLGQFATNEKLFF. CDR3 coding DNA: TGCGCCAGCAGCTTGGGACAGTTTGCAACTAATGAAAAACTGTTTTTT.

The genes are TRBV29-1 and TRBJ2-5, with TRBD1 matching 8 bases. Germline values: CDR1 SQVTM, CDR2 ANQGSEA. V was pared by 7 bases and J by 1 base, with 8 bases of the junction left unmatched. This CDR3 has 14 amino acids. CDR3 protein: CSATDRVGQETQYF. CDR3 nucleotide sequence: TGCAGCGCGACGGACAGGGTGGGCCAAGAGACCCAGTACTTC. The full variable domain, completed using reference TRBV29-1 and TRBJ2-5, is SAVISQKPSRDICQRGTSLTIQCQVDSQVTMMFWYRQQPGQSLTLIATANQGSEATYESGFVIDKFPISRPNLTFSTLTVSNMSPEDSSIYLCSATDRVGQETQYFGPGTRLLVL.

The chain links TRBV27 to TRBJ1-4; tentative D call: TRBD1 (6 bases). The length of the CDR3 is 18 residues. Germline V lookup: CDR1 MNHEY, CDR2 SMNVEV (reference sequence). The germline V and J ends were trimmed by 2 bases and 8 bases, with 24 bases remaining between them. CDR3 DNA: TGTGCCAGCAGTTTAGTACGGACAGTACTACCCCTAGGGGAAAAACTGTTTTTT. Protein: CASSLVRTVLPLGEKLFF.

This sequence joins TRBV5-1 and TRBJ1-1, with 8 positions matching TRBD1. The CDR3 has 15 amino acids. CDR1 is SGHRS and CDR2 is YFSETQ in the germline V gene. Trimming at V came to 2 bases and at J to 4 bases, leaving 7 bases not matched to a gene. The CDR3 loop is CASSLDQGATTEAFF. The CDR3 coding sequence is TGCGCCAGCAGCTTAGATCAGGGGGCGACCACTGAAGCTTTCTTT.

The genes are TRBV5-6 and TRBJ1-6, with D uncertain. The ends were cut back, 4 bases at V and 6 bases at J, with 14 bases in the middle. Germline V gives CDR1 SGHDT, CDR2 YYEEEE. The CDR3 sequence is 15 residues long. The CDR3 DNA sequence: TGTGCCAGCAGCCGGGGAGATGTTGTTAATTCACCCCTCCACTTT. Its translation: CASSRGDVVNSPLHF.

This chain joins TRBV28 and TRBJ2-2, with 7 bases identical to TRBD2. The CDR3 loop spans 15 amino acids. After removal of 5 bases from V and 4 bases from J, the junction contained 7 bases not matched to a gene. Germline-derived CDR1 and CDR2 are MDHEN and SYDVKM. The CDR3 bases are TGTGCCAGCAGTATCGGGGGGACGGGCACCGGGGAGCTGTTTTTT. It codes for CASSIGGTGTGELFF.

The chain is built from TRBV7-9 and TRBJ2-7; weak D call: TRBD2 (6 bases). The length of the CDR3 is 12 residues. Germline CDR1 and CDR2: SEHNR and FQNEAQ (reference sequence). The V end was cut by 5 bases, the J end by 5 bases, with 10 bases between. As DNA, the CDR3 is TGTGCCAGCAGCCAGACGGGAGACGAGCAGTACTTC. Translated: CASSQTGDEQYF.

The chain links TRBV2 to TRBJ2-2, with 10 bases matching TRBD2. CDR1 and CDR2 from the germline V gene are SNHLY and FYNNEI. The ends lost 6 bases at V and 8 bases at J; junction bases unmatched: 6. The CDR3 spans 14 residues. The CDR3 spells CASSGLAAAGELFF. As DNA, the CDR3 is TGTGCCAGCAGCGGACTAGCGGCCGCGGGGGAGCTGTTTTTT.

The J gene is TRBJ2-2, the V gene TRBV7-8, with 7 bases aligning to TRBD1. CDR1 SGHVS and CDR2 FQNEAQ come from the germline V gene. The CDR3 runs to 14 residues. With 2 bases clipped from V and 6 bases from J, the junction kept 3 bases outside the gene matches. CDR3 DNA: TGTGCCAGCAGCTTAACAGGGGCGTCCGGGGAGCTGTTTTTT. It yields the protein CASSLTGASGELFF.

This rearrangement joins TRBV11-2 to TRBJ2-5; weak D call: TRBD1 (5 bases). CDR3 length equals 16 residues. The V gene lost 3 bases and the J gene lost 5 bases, with 19 bases spanning the gap. Germline V gene sequence: CDR1 SGHAT, CDR2 FQNNGV. The CDR3 protein is CASSFPLGQGRETQYF. CDR3 DNA sequence: TGTGCCAGCAGCTTTCCCCTCGGGCAGGGTCGGGAGACCCAGTACTTC.

The rearrangement uses TRBV7-3 and TRBJ2-2, with 12 positions matching TRBD2. The germline gives CDR1 SGHTA, CDR2 FQGTGA. Losses at the gene ends were 4 bases for V and 4 bases for J; bases not matched to a gene: 4. CDR3 length equals 16 residues. Here the CDR3 reads CASSSLAGGVTGELFF. In DNA, the CDR3 is TGTGCCAGCAGCTCACTAGCGGGGGGTGTCACCGGGGAGCTGTTTTTT.

This chain links TRBV20-1 with TRBJ2-3; D uncertain. Trimming removed 3 bases from V and 1 base from J, with 8 bases in between. This CDR3 is built from 13 residues. Germline V gene data show CDR1 as DFQATT and CDR2 as SNEGSKA (reference sequence). CDR3 DNA: TGCAGTGCTAGTTGGCGGCGCACAGATACGCAGTATTTT. Its translation is CSASWRRTDTQYF.

This chain connects TRBV4-1 to TRBJ2-1; 9 nucleotides match TRBD1. Trimming at V came to 4 bases and at J to 5 bases, leaving 9 bases not matched to a gene. The CDR3 extends over 16 amino acids. In germline, CDR1 is MGHRA, CDR2 YSYEKL. The DNA for the CDR3 is TGCGCCAGCAGCCTTATAACAGGGGGCTTGGACAATGAGCAGTTCTTC. This translates into CASSLITGGLDNEQFF.

The chain combines TRBV7-9 with TRBJ2-5; D may be TRBD2 (5 bases). CDR1 and CDR2 from the germline V gene are SEHNR and FQNEAQ (reference sequence). With 3 bases removed from V and 3 bases from J, the gap between germline ends came to 20 bases. The CDR3 spans 17 residues. CDR3 residues: CASSFGSDLLYEETQYF. The CDR3 DNA follows: TGTGCCAGCAGCTTTGGGTCGGACTTATTATATGAAGAGACCCAGTACTTC.

The V call is TRBV6-5, the J call TRBJ1-3; perhaps TRBD1 as D (5 bases). The V gene's germline CDR1 is MNHEY and CDR2 SVGAGI. The germline V and J ends were trimmed by 2 bases and 0 bases, with 11 bases remaining between them. The CDR3 is made up of 16 amino acids. CDR3 bases: TGTGCCAGCAGTTACGGGGCTCCGAACTCTGGAAACACCATATATTTT. This gives the protein CASSYGAPNSGNTIYF.

This chain uses TRBV6-5 with TRBJ1-6; the match to TRBD1 covers 10 bases. V gave up 6 bases and J gave up 9 bases; unmatched junction bases: 5. CDR3 size: 14 residues. Germline values: CDR1 MNHEY, CDR2 SVGAGI. The chain's CDR3 is CASRLDRGPSPLHF. The CDR3 coding sequence is TGTGCCAGCAGACTCGACAGGGGGCCTTCACCCCTCCACTTT.

The rearrangement uses TRBV7-2 and TRBJ2-2, with 8 nucleotides matching TRBD2. The CDR3 totals 19 residues. Trimming removed 5 bases from V and 2 bases from J; junction bases left unmatched: 16. Germline CDR1 and CDR2: SGHTA and FQGNSA. CDR3 region: CASSPGPGRRGANTGELFF. In DNA form, the CDR3 reads TGTGCCAGCAGCCCCGGACCAGGTCGGCGGGGGGCCAACACCGGGGAGCTGTTTTTT.

This chain links TRBV19 with TRBJ2-2; 9 nucleotides match TRBD1. CDR3 length equals 18 residues. Germline V CDR1 and CDR2: LNHDA, SQIVND (reference sequence). J lost 7 bases, V lost 5 bases, and 17 bases had no gene match. The CDR3 DNA is TGTGCCAGTAGTGCCGGGACAGGGAAGCTCCTTTTAATCGGGGAGCTGTTTTTT. Protein sequence: CASSAGTGKLLLIGELFF. Full variable domain (missing parts from reference TRBV19 and TRBJ2-2): DGGITQSPKYLFRKEGQNVTLSCEQNLNHDAMYWYRQDPGQGLRLIYYSQIVNDFQKGDIAEGYSVSREKKESFPLTVTSAQKNPTAFYLCASSAGTGKLLLIGELFFGEGSRLTVL.

This chain links TRBV14 with TRBJ1-2, with a tentative D call TRBD1 (6 bases). The V and J ends lost 1 base and 4 bases respectively, with 10 bases between them. This CDR3 has 14 amino acids. Germline V lookup: CDR1 SGHDN, CDR2 FVKESK. The DNA for the CDR3 is TGTGCCAGCAGCCAAGGAGACAGGATCTATGGCTACACCTTC. This gives the protein CASSQGDRIYGYTF.

J is TRBJ2-3 and V is TRBV7-2; 11 bases fit TRBD2. This CDR3 has 17 amino acids. V shed 5 bases and J 6 bases; nucleotides not matched to a gene: 13. The germline CDR1 and CDR2 sequences are SGHTA and FQGNSA. This CDR3 reads CASSKRLLAGAGDTQYF. In DNA form, the CDR3 reads TGTGCCAGCAGCAAGCGCTTACTAGCGGGGGCCGGGGATACGCAGTATTTT. The entire variable domain, with the rest obtained from reference TRBV7-2 and TRBJ2-3, is as follows: GAGVSQSPSNKVTEKGKDVELRCDPISGHTALYWYRQSLGQGLEFLIYFQGNSAPDKSGLPSDRFSAERTGGSVSTLTIQRTQQEDSAVYLCASSKRLLAGAGDTQYFGPGTRLTVL.

This chain links TRBV6-5 with TRBJ2-1, with 9 positions matching TRBD1. The CDR3 consists of 15 residues. Germline loops: CDR1 MNHEY, CDR2 SVGAGI. J was trimmed by 4 bases and V by 7 bases; bases with no gene match: 8. The CDR3 DNA reads as TGTGCCAGCACCCTACGGGGACAGGGTTACAATGAGCAGTTCTTC. Encoded protein: CASTLRGQGYNEQFF.

This chain connects TRBV18 to TRBJ2-3; TRBD2 agrees at 8 bases. The CDR3 has 17 residues. J was trimmed by 4 bases and V by 5 bases; bases with no gene match: 14. Germline V gene sequence: CDR1 KGHSH, CDR2 LQKENI. This CDR3 reads CASSSRGASGFPDTQYF. The CDR3 coding sequence is TGTGCCAGCTCATCCCGAGGGGCTAGCGGGTTCCCAGATACGCAGTATTTT.

The gene calls are TRBV5-1 and TRBJ2-5; TRBD2 matches at 9 bases. Per germline, CDR1 SGHRS and CDR2 YFSETQ. There are 14 residues in the CDR3. V lost 4 bases and J lost 4; bases outside the gene matches: 5. The CDR3 loop is CASSLAGGSETQYF. CDR3 in DNA: TGCGCCAGCAGCCTCGCGGGGGGGTCAGAGACCCAGTACTTC.

V gene TRBV7-9 combines with J gene TRBJ1-3; possibly TRBD1 for D (6 bases). This CDR3 comprises 16 residues. Trimming removed 4 bases at V and 0 bases at J, with 13 bases between. Germline V gene data show CDR1 as SEHNR and CDR2 as FQNEAQ (reference sequence). The CDR3 DNA reads as TGTGCCAGCAGCTCCAGACAGGCAATCTCTGGAAACACCATATATTTT. Protein sequence: CASSSRQAISGNTIYF.

This clone was counted only a few times. The rearrangement links TRBV7-9 to TRBJ2-2, with D possibly TRBD2 on 6 matching bases. V lost 5 bases, J lost 5 bases, and 12 bases lay in between. Germline V gene sequence: CDR1 SEHNR, CDR2 FQNEAQ (reference sequence). The CDR3 is 14 residues long. The CDR3, as DNA: TGTGCCAGCAGCCATTATAGCGGAACCGGGGAGCTGTTTTTT. This codes for CASSHYSGTGELFF.

The chain recombines TRBV5-6 with TRBJ1-1, with 7 bases identical to TRBD1. The CDR3 covers 15 residues. Germline lookup yields CDR1 SGHDT and CDR2 YYEEEE. V trimming: 0 bases; J trimming: 10 bases; junction bases outside the gene matches: 12. CDR3 region: CASSLAPGQPRRAFF. In DNA, the CDR3 is TGTGCCAGCAGCTTGGCCCCGGGACAGCCAAGGAGAGCTTTCTTT.

This sequence joins TRBV10-3 and TRBJ1-2; no clear D. Germline V lookup: CDR1 ENHRY, CDR2 SYGVKD. The V gene lost 2 bases and the J gene lost 3 bases, with 13 bases spanning the gap. The CDR3 is made up of 15 amino acids. The CDR3 sequence is CAISEPIGNYYGYTF. Here the CDR3 DNA reads TGTGCCATCAGTGAGCCCATCGGGAACTACTATGGCTACACCTTC.

This sequence joins TRBV3-1 (or the pseudogene TRBV3-2) and TRBJ2-5, with TRBD2 as a possible D gene (6 bases). The CDR3 loop spans 15 amino acids. Germline V gene lookup returns CDR1 LGHDT and CDR2 YNNKEL (reference sequence). The ends were cut back, 5 bases at V and 4 bases at J, with 17 bases in the middle. The CDR3 reads CASSSRGRRGETQYF. DNA for the CDR3: TGTGCCAGCAGCTCGCGGGGCAGGAGGGGAGAGACCCAGTACTTC.

CDR3 nucleotide sequence: TGTGCCAGCAGCTTAGAACGGAGGAGGGACACTGAAGCTTTCTTT. It encodes CASSLERRRDTEAFF. V usage is TRBV7-9 and J usage is TRBJ1-1; D is undetermined. The CDR3 is 15 residues long. Per germline, CDR1 SEHNR and CDR2 FQNEAQ (reference sequence). V was cut by 1 base and J by 3 bases, with 12 bases left in between.

V usage is TRBV7-9 and J usage is TRBJ2-5, with 7 nucleotides matching TRBD2. CDR3 length: 15 amino acids. Germline values: CDR1 SEHNR, CDR2 FQNEAQ (reference sequence). After removal of 1 base from V and 1 base from J, the junction contained 3 bases not matched to a gene. The DNA for the CDR3 is TGTGCCAGCAGCTTAGGCGGGGGAATCCAAGAGACCCAGTACTTC. Translation: CASSLGGGIQETQYF.